The text below deals with one TCR beta chain. In the authors' methods: Amplification of reference gene primers provided the estimated nucleated cell counts. The assay was immunoSEQ multiplex PCR, and TCRdb's table has in-frame clones only and misses some. V and J calls and clone size are given by that table; D and trimming were obtained from the DNA. The sample shows a few hundred thousand clones, less than 85% of them seen only once. This sample was included in a study of blood T cell repertoires in COVID-19. About the research overall: In each case, the material was cDNA or gDNA derived from T cells, B-cell-depleted T cells, or PBMCs.

The length of the CDR3 is 15 residues. V trimming: 2 bases; J trimming: 4 bases; junction bases outside the gene matches: 7. Germline V gene lookup returns CDR1 MNHEY and CDR2 SVGAGI. The V call is TRBV6-5, the J call TRBJ1-1; TRBD1 aligns across 7 bases. The clonotype comes from a man between 60 and 70 years old who had recovered from COVID-19. Material for sequencing was peripheral blood. CDR3 amino acids: CASSYATGRVTEAFF. The CDR3 coding sequence is TGTGCCAGCAGTTACGCGACAGGGCGGGTCACTGAAGCTTTCTTT.